The text below deals with one T cell receptor (beta chain). Its matching antigen is unknown. This record comes from a study of cytomegalovirus exposure and HLA in healthy donors. Overall study results and limits: Researchers catalogued some 160 TCR beta chains as cytomegalovirus-associated. High specificity and sensitivity for cytomegalovirus status were reported for the classifier. Three chains tied to CMV proved CMV antigen-specific in vitro.

Sequencing used immunoSEQ multiplex PCR; TCRdb keeps in-frame clones, though not all of them. The sample carries some 84,000 clones, roughly 93% recorded once. The CDR3 extends over 14 amino acids. Germline V gene data show CDR1 as LNHDA and CDR2 as SQIVND (reference sequence). V was pared by 2 bases and J by 7 bases, with 14 bases between. Separate from the roughly 670-subject first cohort, the approximately 120-subject validation cohort was the one that the donors belonged to. The rearrangement uses TRBV19 and TRBJ1-1, with D perhaps matching TRBD1 (5 bases). Sequenced input: PBMCs. This clonotype was obtained from a man younger than 45 in good health and CMV-seronegative. This CDR3 is CASSIRTRPIEAFF. The CDR3 coding sequence is TGTGCCAGTAGTATAAGGACACGGCCAATTGAAGCTTTCTTT.